The present TCR beta chain was sequenced within a study of blood T cell repertoires in COVID-19. The CDR3 consists of 18 residues. Trimming at V came to 3 bases and at J to 0 bases, leaving 9 bases not matched to a gene. The V gene's germline CDR1 is MGHRA and CDR2 YSYEKL. The table came from immunoSEQ multiplex PCR; TCRdb's copy has only in-frame clones and leaves some out. Of some 150,000 clones detected, over 65% appear once; the ten largest clones hold approximately 5%. This receptor was identified in a human donor in a cohort sampled during active COVID-19. This chain connects TRBV4-1 to TRBJ2-2, with 8 bases aligning to TRBD1. Source material: peripheral blood. As DNA, the CDR3 is TGCGCCAGCAGCCAGAACAGGGGGTCGGGGGCGAACACCGGGGAGCTGTTTTTT. This encodes CASSQNRGSGANTGELFF.